Each of the 2 T cell receptor beta chains below was sequenced from the same sample in a study of shared clonotypes between healthy human individuals (dated by TCRdb to 2018 to 2021). The receptor library was made with the immunoSEQ multiplex PCR assay. Here the immuneACCESS table is served through TCRdb, limited to in-frame sequences with V and J called. Missing clones are a known gap in these copies; in checked studies unresolved V genes cover under half, and the rest lacks a known reason. The sample has approximately 500,000 clones on record, 90% to 96% of them singletons. Roughly 0.06% of the sample lies in the top ten. Source material: naive CD4+ T cells sorted from blood. The meaning of the sample's cell subset or site label: CD45RA+ positively selected. The receptor set was obtained from a woman aged 25 to 39 in good health.

The chain carries TRBV28 and TRBJ2-1, with unresolved D. The V gene lost 5 bases and the J gene lost 7 bases, with 12 bases spanning the gap. Germline V lookup: CDR1 MDHEN, CDR2 SYDVKM. There are 13 residues in the CDR3. The CDR3 DNA is TGTGCCAGCAGTGTAAGTCCGAGGAATGAGCAGTTCTTC. As protein: CASSVSPRNEQFF.

The rearrangement links TRBV18 to TRBJ2-5; D not certain. CDR3 length: 15 amino acids. V lost 2 bases and J 1 base, leaving 11 bases between the germline ends. The germline CDR1 and CDR2 sequences are KGHSH and LQKENI. The CDR3 spells CASSPMSQLQETQYF. In DNA, the CDR3 is TGTGCCAGCTCACCAATGTCACAGCTCCAAGAGACCCAGTACTTC.